This T cell receptor beta chain is drawn from a study of B cell selection in AIRE deficiency (dated by TCRdb to between 2018 and 2020). Background on the whole study: Researchers compared the TCRbeta repertoires of sorted blood CD4+ conventional T cells and regulatory T cells from AIRE-deficient patients with the corresponding repertoires from healthy controls. The TCR-sequenced cohort comprised about 5 AIRE-deficient APECED patients and about 5 healthy control donors. The paper as a whole reports these results and caveats: Shared Treg sequences had shorter CDR3s, reflecting a bias toward rearrangements with few non-templated nucleotide insertions. Tconv and Treg cells from AIRE-deficient patients showed TCRBV gene usage, CDR3 length and TCR diversity similar to those of healthy donors. Roughly 33% of the Treg TCRbeta sequences shared among healthy donors turned up in patient Tconv cells, suggesting that Treg-biased clones are diverted into the Tconv compartment. Of 3,000 to 4,500 shared Treg TCRbeta sequences, 30% to 40% were shared only among healthy donors and 8% to 10% only among patients, suggesting less efficient Treg selection without AIRE. Sequencing covered only TCRbeta chains, and about two fifths of shared healthy-donor Treg sequences were also present in healthy Tconv, possibly due to differing TCRalpha chains.

Points on this clone: Its antigen remains undetermined. No much larger clonotype is one base removed from it; base qualities were not supplied.

Regulatory T cells were sorted as CD4+CD25hiCD127low/negative cells. The healthy donors who provided the control samples were not related to the patients. A FACSAria flow cytometer was used to sort the Tconv and Treg cells intended for TCRbeta sequencing. Sorted cells were collected in 5-ml round-bottom polystyrene tubes, and dry cell pellets were stored frozen at -80 degrees C prior to sequencing. The immunoSEQ platform was used for TCRbeta chain sequencing. From the authors' description of their analysis: When Treg repertoires were pooled, patients gave about 5.65x10^4 distinct TCRbeta sequences, while healthy donors gave 95,000 to 100,000. Treg TCRbeta sequences shared by two or more individuals were defined as public, and these public Treg TCRbeta sequences were subsequently searched for in Tconv repertoires. Group differences were tested with Mann-Whitney U tests and Bonferroni-Dunn correction in GraphPad Prism 7.03. Entries here come from immuneACCESS through TCRdb and include only in-frame sequences with V and J called. Some clones fail to appear in such tables; in the studies checked, an unresolved V gene covers under half of the shortfall, and the cause of the remainder is unknown. The V and J calls and clone size were taken over from that table, and D and trimming were inferred from the DNA. A total of 20,000 to 30,000 clones appear in this sample, about nine tenths of them only once. Of the sample, approximately 1.1% is held by the ten largest clones.

A distance of 13 bases separates the germline ends of V and J, which lose 4 bases and 4 bases respectively. Based on the germline V gene, the CDR1 and CDR2 sequences are MDHEN and SYDVKM. The CDR3 runs 14 amino acids, cysteine and phenylalanine included. Only CDR3 DNA is held: 42 bases, read in frame from base 1. The sequence was obtained from a human donor in good health. The chain is made from TRBV28 and TRBJ1-2; the D segment could be TRBD1, given 6 matching bases. The sample taken for sequencing was CD4+CD25+ Tregs sorted from PBMCs. The bases read TGTGCCAGCAGTTCGCCCGACAGGCTCTATGGCTACACCTTC. Its protein product is CASSSPDRLYGYTF.